This entry describes one T cell receptor beta chain. This clonotype was detected ten times or more. Its antigen specificity is not known. No quality values exist for individual bases; no much larger clone is one base distant. CDR1 and CDR2, per the germline V gene (reference sequence), are DFQATT and SNEGSKA. Counted from cysteine to phenylalanine, this CDR3 has 16 amino acids. Here the CDR3 DNA is all that survives: 48 bases in frame from base 1. Trimming leaves V shorter by 3 bases and J shorter by 0 bases, with the junction holding 8 bases beyond the gene matches. The data belong to a study of regulatory T cells in long-lasting Graves disease (dated by TCRdb to about 2021). Broadly, across the study: Newly diagnosed Graves' disease patients had taken antithyroid drugs for less than 3 months. Peripheral blood TCR sequencing and RNA sequencing compared persistent Graves' disease patients with newly diagnosed Graves' disease patients. The study was conducted in China and was registered as a clinical trial. TCR sequencing covered 13 persistent and 20 newly diagnosed Graves' disease patients, some 35 samples in total.

Library generation was performed with multiplex PCR. The sequencing machine was an Illumina HiSeq 4000. TCR beta libraries were built with iRepertoire HTBI primers and Arm-PCR amplification of CDR3 regions. Before sequencing, the PCR products underwent gel purification. The published analysis was carried out like this. A total of fewer than 70 TRBV and 14 TRBJ segments were identified across samples and were used for gene usage analysis of CDR3 amino acid clonotypes. COPE and FqMerger were used to merge filtered high-quality paired reads into contigs. Contigs were aligned with BLAST to IMGT TRBV, TRBD and TRBJ reference genes, and CDR3 was defined per IMGT. Clonotypes above 0.1% frequency were classified as highly expanded clones. Shannon entropy was used to measure repertoire diversity, and the Gini coefficient was used to measure V-J evenness. Clonotypes shared by more than one individual were considered public. TCRdb reprocessing: public reads trimmed at Q25 with fastp, clones called with MiXCR, in-frame beta chains kept. CDR3 protein duplicates are merged, each entry listing the most common genes and DNA. The V and J calls shown here were made by TCRdb, not taken from the authors' results. Within this sample are 520,000 or so distinct CDR3 sequences, with around 12% of them counted one time only. The ten largest clonotypes hold about 8.3% of the sample.

The investigation overall reported the following: Compared with newly diagnosed patients, persistent Graves' disease patients had lower TCR Shannon entropy and fewer highly expanded clones, which suggests clonal expansion. Persistent disease showed preferential use of TRBV28, TRBJ1-2 and TRBJ2-5, whereas newly diagnosed disease favored TRBV20-1 and TRBJ2-1. Peripheral blood alone was examined, since thyroid tissue, which constituted the primary lesion, could not be accessed. The small sample size was acknowledged by the authors as a limitation that may reduce accuracy. More public clonotypes were shared among persistent patients (around 3,000) than among newly diagnosed patients (more than 900). Only the TCR beta chain was sequenced and analyzed.

The time point label corresponds to: newly diagnosed GD, antithyroid drugs for less than 3 months. For both TCR sequencing and RNA sequencing, RNA was extracted from PBMCs using TRIzol. The diagnosis of Graves' disease followed American Thyroid Association guidelines. The patients came from an endocrinology department in Xi'an, China. From each patient, about 8.9 milliliters of peripheral blood was collected into an EDTA anticoagulant tube. Ficoll Paque Plus density gradient separation was used to isolate PBMCs, and no additional T cell sorting was done. RNA quality was checked with an Agilent 2100 Bioanalyzer and agarose gel, and concentration with a NanoDrop 2000. The sample was also linked to a second study, of T cells in Graves' hyperthyroidism and ophthalmopathy. The second publication reports: Stable Graves' hyperthyroidism was defined as the absence of progression to ophthalmopathy over 18 months of follow-up. Hyperthyroidism patients were aged 18 to 65 years and newly diagnosed, with disease duration of less than 2 months. Patients with uncontrolled infections, other autoimmune diseases, pregnancy or lactation were excluded. Diagnoses relied on clinical symptoms, serum thyroxine and TRAb, thyroid ultrasound and orbital computed tomography. A first-round RT-PCR of the TCR CDR3 used the HTBI primer set with the Qiagen OneStep RT-PCR kit. Most expanded thyroid clonotypes (frequency above 0.001) were also detected in blood, a finding suggesting that blood repertoires may reflect thyroid immune responses. Ophthalmopathy was separated from stable hyperthyroidism by a 13 V-J signature model, with 87.88% sensitivity and about 84% specificity obtained in cross-validation and 80%/75% obtained in testing. In validation, progression to ophthalmopathy was predicted by the model with around 71% sensitivity and around 76% specificity, a median of approximately 7.1 months before onset. TCR V-J signatures able to tell the groups apart were searched for in a discovery cohort of some 97 patients, of whom around 42 had Graves' ophthalmopathy and roughly 59 had stable Graves' hyperthyroidism. Prospective prediction of ophthalmopathy was tested in an independent validation cohort of 18 to 20 hyperthyroidism patients and 17 patients who later progressed to ophthalmopathy. For training and testing, the 100 or so patients in the discovery cohort were randomly divided in a 7:3 ratio. In about six Graves' hyperthyroidism patients, the study also compared T-cell repertoires from thyroid tissue with T-cell repertoires from blood. Following sampling, methimazole starting at 30 mg daily was given to hyperthyroidism patients, and high-dose intravenous methylprednisolone was given to ophthalmopathy patients. Libraries were constructed in a second round of multiplex PCR, after which size selection and purification were performed. The libraries were sequenced on an Illumina HiSeq2000 using paired-end 100 bp reads. SOAPnuke was used to process the raw data, with reads discarded if the reads contained adapters or uncalled bases, had a mean Phred below 15, or lacked an exact constant-primer or identifier match. High-quality paired reads were merged with COPE v1.2.5, and unique nucleotide sequences were defined as clonotypes. MiTCR v1.1 was used to align the clonotypes against IMGT TRBV, TRBD and TRBJ reference segments. Analysis was restricted to V-J combinations with a frequency above 0.0001, which covered 99.2% of repertoires. The TCS score was defined as the ratio of F50 (clonal expansion) to E x V (chaos), calculated using BLOSUM62-based TCRdist between CDR3 peptides within each V-J. Welch's t-statistics and random forest reduced 450 to 600 V-J features to fewer than 15, which were used in a naive Bayes classifier (R e1071). Sample size was not statistically predetermined, and investigators were not blinded to group allocation. The paper describes TCR Vbeta CDR3 sequencing of fewer than 150 peripheral blood samples, made up of 43 ophthalmopathy patients, roughly 80 hyperthyroidism patients and 17 progressor patients.

This chain joins TRBV20-1 to TRBJ1-5; 7 bases in the middle match TRBD1. The sequence derives from a woman aged 25 to 39 with Graves disease. Donor details come from another sample of the same person, matched by shared clones. Sequenced here: peripheral blood mononuclear cells (PBMCs), sampled at new diagnosis, from a patient treated with antithyroid drugs. The DNA sequence follows: TGCAGTGCTAGGGGGACAGATCCATATAGCAATCAGCCCCAGCATTTT. Translated, it gives CSARGTDPYSNQPQHF.